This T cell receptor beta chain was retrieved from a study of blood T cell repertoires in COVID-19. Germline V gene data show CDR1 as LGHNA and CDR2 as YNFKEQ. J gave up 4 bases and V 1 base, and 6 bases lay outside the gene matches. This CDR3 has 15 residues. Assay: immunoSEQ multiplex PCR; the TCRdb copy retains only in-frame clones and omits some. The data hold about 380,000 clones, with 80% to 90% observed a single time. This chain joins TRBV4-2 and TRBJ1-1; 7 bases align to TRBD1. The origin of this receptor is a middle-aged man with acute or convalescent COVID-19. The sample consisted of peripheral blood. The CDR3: CASSQATGLGTEAFF. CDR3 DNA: TGTGCCAGCAGCCAAGCGACAGGGTTGGGCACTGAAGCTTTCTTT.